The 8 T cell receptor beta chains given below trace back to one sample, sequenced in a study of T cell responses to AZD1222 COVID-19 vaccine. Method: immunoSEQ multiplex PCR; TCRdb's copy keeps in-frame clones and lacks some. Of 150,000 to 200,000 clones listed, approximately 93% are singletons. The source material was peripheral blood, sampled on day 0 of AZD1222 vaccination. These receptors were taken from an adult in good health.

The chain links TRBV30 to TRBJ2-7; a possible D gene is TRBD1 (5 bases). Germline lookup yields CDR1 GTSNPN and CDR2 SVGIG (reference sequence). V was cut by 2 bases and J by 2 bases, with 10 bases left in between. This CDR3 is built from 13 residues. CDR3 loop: CAWSHGHPYEQYF. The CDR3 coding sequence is TGTGCCTGGAGTCACGGACATCCCTACGAGCAGTACTTC.

The CDR3: CSVTASGRTDTQYF. In DNA form, the CDR3 reads TGCAGCGTTACAGCGAGCGGGCGAACAGATACGCAGTATTTT. This chain links TRBV29-1 with TRBJ2-3, with a tentative D call TRBD2 (6 bases). CDR3 length: 14 residues. The germline V gene has CDR1 SQVTM and CDR2 ANQGSEA. The V end was cut by 5 bases, the J end by 3 bases, with 15 bases between.

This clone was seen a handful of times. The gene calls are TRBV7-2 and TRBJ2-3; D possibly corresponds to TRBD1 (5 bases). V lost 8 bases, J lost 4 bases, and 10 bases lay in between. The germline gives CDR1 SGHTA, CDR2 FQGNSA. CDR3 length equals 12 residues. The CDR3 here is CASGRGADTQYF. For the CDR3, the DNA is TGTGCCAGCGGAAGGGGTGCAGATACGCAGTATTTT.

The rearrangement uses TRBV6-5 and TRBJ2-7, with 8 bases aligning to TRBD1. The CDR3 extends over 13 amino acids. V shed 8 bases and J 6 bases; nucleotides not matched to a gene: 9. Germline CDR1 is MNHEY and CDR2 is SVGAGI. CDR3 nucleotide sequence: TGTGCCAGCTCCCGGACAGGGCGGGTCGAGCAGTACTTC. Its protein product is CASSRTGRVEQYF.

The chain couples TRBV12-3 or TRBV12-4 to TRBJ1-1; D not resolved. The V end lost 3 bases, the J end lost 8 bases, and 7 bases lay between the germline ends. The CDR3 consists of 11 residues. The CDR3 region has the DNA TGTGCCAGCAGTTTTAGGGAAGAAGCTTTCTTT. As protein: CASSFREEAFF.

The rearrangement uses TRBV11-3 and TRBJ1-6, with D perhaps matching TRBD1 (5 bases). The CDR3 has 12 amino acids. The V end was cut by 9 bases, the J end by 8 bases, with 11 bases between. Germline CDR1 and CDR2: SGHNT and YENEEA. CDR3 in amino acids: CASSQGYSPLHF. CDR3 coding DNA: TGTGCCAGTTCTCAGGGATATTCACCCCTCCACTTT.

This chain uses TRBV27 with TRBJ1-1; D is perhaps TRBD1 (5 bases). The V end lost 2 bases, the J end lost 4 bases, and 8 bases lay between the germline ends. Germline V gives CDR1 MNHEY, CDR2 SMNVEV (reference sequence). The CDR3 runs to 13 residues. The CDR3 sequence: CASSLGRGTEAFF. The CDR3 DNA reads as TGTGCCAGCAGTTTAGGAAGGGGCACTGAAGCTTTCTTT.

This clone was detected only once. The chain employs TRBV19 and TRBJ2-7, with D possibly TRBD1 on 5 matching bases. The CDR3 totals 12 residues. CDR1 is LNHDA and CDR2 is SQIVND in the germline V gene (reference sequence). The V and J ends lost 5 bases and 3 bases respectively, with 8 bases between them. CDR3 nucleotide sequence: TGTGCCAGTAGTGCTACAGGCTACGAGCAGTACTTC. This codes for CASSATGYEQYF.